The 8 T cell receptor beta chains reported below all come from one sample, sequenced in a study of molecular identifiers for immune sequencing clone quantification. Each CDR3 protein is one row after TCRdb ran MiXCR on the PCR reads. This table holds about 63,000 distinct CDR3 sequences, around 20% found once. Sequencing input: naive CD8+ T cells from blood, with Jurkat cell RNA spiked in. The subset was: FACS-sorted CD8+CD4-CCR7+CD45RA+ naive T cells. The source is a human donor in good health. Some libraries in this study had Jurkat cell RNA spiked in.

The gene calls are TRBV2 and TRBJ1-1; D gene uncertain. V was pared by 4 bases and J by 1 base, with 4 bases between. CDR3 length: 12 amino acids. The germline V gene has CDR1 SNHLY and CDR2 FYNNEI. The CDR3 DNA reads as TGTGCCAGCAGTGGGGGGAACACTGAAGCTTTCTTT. It is translated as CASSGGNTEAFF.

This clonotype showed up many times. This chain uses TRBV5-8 with TRBJ1-5; 9 nucleotides agree with TRBD1. This CDR3 contains 14 residues. V gave up 2 bases and J gave up 7 bases; unmatched junction bases: 4. Germline CDR1 reads SGHTS; CDR2 reads YDEGEE. CDR3 amino acids: CASSFTGGVQPQHF. Written as DNA, the CDR3 is TGTGCCAGCAGCTTTACAGGGGGCGTACAGCCCCAGCATTTT.

Ten or more counts support this clonotype. This chain joins TRBV4-1 and TRBJ2-7; weak D call: TRBD1 (5 bases). This CDR3 has 14 residues. The V and J ends lost 1 base and 3 bases respectively, with 10 bases between them. Looked up from germline, CDR1 is MGHRA and CDR2 is YSYEKL. CDR3 DNA: TGCGCCAGCAGCCAAGCGAGACAGAGCTACGAGCAGTACTTC. Amino acids: CASSQARQSYEQYF.

This clonotype was recorded at least ten times. The genes are TRBV29-1 and TRBJ2-3; D not certain. Between the trimmed V and J ends, which lost 0 bases and 2 bases, there was a span of 6 bases. Germline CDR1 is SQVTM and CDR2 is ANQGSEA. The CDR3 runs 13 residues. CDR3 region: CSVEDGPTDTQYF. In DNA, the CDR3 is TGCAGCGTTGAAGATGGCCCCACAGATACGCAGTATTTT.

The rearrangement uses TRBV19 and TRBJ2-1; the D gene could be TRBD1 or TRBD2 (5 bases each). There are 19 residues in the CDR3. CDR1 and CDR2 from the germline V gene are LNHDA and SQIVND (reference sequence). The germline V and J ends were trimmed by 4 bases and 2 bases, with 24 bases remaining between them. The CDR3 is CASSTEKIIRGSAYNEQFF. The CDR3 DNA is TGTGCCAGTAGTACAGAGAAAATTATCCGGGGCTCGGCCTACAATGAGCAGTTCTTC.

This clonotype was counted at least ten times. The J gene is TRBJ2-1, the V gene TRBV13; 11 nucleotides line up with TRBD2. This CDR3 has 16 amino acids. Germline V gives CDR1 PRHDT, CDR2 FYEKMQ (reference sequence). The junction had 12 bases not matched to a gene; V was cut back by 5 bases and J by 9 bases. The CDR3 nucleotides are TGTGCCAGCAGCCACCGACTAGCGGGGTCCGGAGGTGAGCAGTTCTTC. This encodes CASSHRLAGSGGEQFF.

V and J are TRBV6-5 and TRBJ1-1; possible D gene TRBD1, 5 bases. Trimming pared 2 bases from V and 4 bases from J, leaving 11 bases between. The CDR3 spans 14 residues. Germline V gene sequence: CDR1 MNHEY, CDR2 SVGAGI. CDR3 DNA: TGTGCCAGCAGTTACGGGTCAGGGAGCACTGAAGCTTTCTTT. Encoded protein: CASSYGSGSTEAFF.

Worth noting for this clonotype: Given a much more abundant clone one base away, this may be a read error. The CDR3 spells CSVEGDRVGYGYTF. CDR3 bases: TGCAGCGTTGAGGGAGACAGGGTAGGCTATGGCTACACCTTC. The chain links TRBV29-1 to TRBJ1-2; 7 bases align to TRBD1. J lost 4 bases, V lost 3 bases, and 8 bases had no gene match. This CDR3 region has 14 residues. CDR1 is SQVTM and CDR2 is ANQGSEA in the germline V gene.